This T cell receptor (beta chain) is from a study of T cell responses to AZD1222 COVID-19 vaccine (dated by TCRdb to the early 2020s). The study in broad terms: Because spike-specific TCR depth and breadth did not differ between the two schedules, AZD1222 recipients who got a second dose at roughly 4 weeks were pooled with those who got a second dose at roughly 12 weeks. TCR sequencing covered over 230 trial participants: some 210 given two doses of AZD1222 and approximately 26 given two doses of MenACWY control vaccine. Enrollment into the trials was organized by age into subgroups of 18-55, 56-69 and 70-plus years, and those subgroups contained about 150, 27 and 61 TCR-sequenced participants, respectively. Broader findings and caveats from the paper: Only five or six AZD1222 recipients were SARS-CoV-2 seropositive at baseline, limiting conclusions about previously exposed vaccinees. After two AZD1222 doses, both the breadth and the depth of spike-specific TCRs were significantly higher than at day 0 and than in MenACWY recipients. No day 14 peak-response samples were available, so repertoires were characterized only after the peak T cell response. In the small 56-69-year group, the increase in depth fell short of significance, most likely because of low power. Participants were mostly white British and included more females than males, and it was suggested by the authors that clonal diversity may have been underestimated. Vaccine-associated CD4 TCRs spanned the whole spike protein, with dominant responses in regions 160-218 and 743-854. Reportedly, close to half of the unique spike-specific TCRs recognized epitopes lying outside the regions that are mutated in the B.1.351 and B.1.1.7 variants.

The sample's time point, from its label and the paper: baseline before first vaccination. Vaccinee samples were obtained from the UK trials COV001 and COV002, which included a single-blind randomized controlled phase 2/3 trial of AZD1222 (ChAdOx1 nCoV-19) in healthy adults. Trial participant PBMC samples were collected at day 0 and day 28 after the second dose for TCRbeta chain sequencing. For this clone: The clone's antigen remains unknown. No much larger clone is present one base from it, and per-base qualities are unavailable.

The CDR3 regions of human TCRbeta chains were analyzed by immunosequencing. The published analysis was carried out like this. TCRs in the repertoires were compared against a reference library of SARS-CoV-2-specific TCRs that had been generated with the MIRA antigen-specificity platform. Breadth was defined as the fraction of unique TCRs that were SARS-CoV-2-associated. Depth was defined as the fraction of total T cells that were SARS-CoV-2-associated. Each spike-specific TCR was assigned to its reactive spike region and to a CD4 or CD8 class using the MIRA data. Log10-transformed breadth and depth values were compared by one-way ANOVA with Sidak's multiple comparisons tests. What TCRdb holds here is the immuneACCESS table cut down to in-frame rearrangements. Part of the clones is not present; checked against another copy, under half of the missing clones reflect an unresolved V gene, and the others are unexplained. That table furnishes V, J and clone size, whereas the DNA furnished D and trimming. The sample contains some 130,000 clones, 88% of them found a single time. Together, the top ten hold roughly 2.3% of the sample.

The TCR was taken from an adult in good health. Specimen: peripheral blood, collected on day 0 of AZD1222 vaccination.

The nucleotide sequence reads TGCGCCAGCAGCCCACTTCAGGGGAGTAATGAAAAACTGTTTTTT. This yields the protein CASSPLQGSNEKLFF. The receptor chain draws on TRBV5-1 and TRBJ1-4; the D gene is perhaps TRBD1, from 6 matching bases. The germline V gene gives CDR1 as SGHRS and CDR2 as YFSETQ. Trimming removed 4 bases from V and 4 bases from J, leaving 14 bases between the germline ends. The CDR3 holds 15 amino acids from the cysteine to the phenylalanine. The only DNA kept is the CDR3, 45 bases in frame from the first base.